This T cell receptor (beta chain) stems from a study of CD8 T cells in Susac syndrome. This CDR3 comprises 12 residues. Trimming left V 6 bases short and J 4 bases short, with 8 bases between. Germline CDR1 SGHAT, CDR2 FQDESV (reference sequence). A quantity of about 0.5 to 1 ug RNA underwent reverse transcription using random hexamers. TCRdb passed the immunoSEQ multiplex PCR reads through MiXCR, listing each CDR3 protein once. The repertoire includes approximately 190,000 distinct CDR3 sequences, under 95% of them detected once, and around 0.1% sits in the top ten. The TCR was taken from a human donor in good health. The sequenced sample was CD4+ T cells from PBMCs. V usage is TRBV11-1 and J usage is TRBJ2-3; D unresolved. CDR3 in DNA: TGTGCCAGCAGACATATCTCAGATACGCAGTATTTT. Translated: CASRHISDTQYF.